These 2 T cell receptor beta chains were sequenced from one sample in a study of blood T cell repertoires in COVID-19. Repertoires were generated with immunoSEQ multiplex PCR, while TCRdb's copy carries only in-frame clones and drops some. The table records hundreds of thousands of clones, approximately 88% of them present only once. The sequencing sample was made of PBMCs or T cells enriched from blood (not recorded which). The source of these receptors is a woman aged 40 to 50 with acute COVID-19.

The chain combines TRBV4-2 with TRBJ1-2; TRBD1 agrees at 9 bases. The junction had 10 bases not matched to a gene; V was cut back by 1 base and J by 4 bases. The V gene's germline CDR1 is LGHNA and CDR2 YNFKEQ. CDR3 length equals 17 residues. CDR3 nucleotide sequence: TGTGCCAGCAGCCAAGCCTATGGGACAGGGTCAGGCTATGGCTACACCTTC. It translates to CASSQAYGTGSGYGYTF.

This sequence joins TRBV24-1 and TRBJ1-2; a possible D gene is TRBD1 (5 bases). The CDR3 extends over 13 amino acids. Germline V CDR1 and CDR2: KGHDR, SFDVKD. The V gene lost 4 bases and the J gene lost 4 bases, with 9 bases spanning the gap. The CDR3 nucleotides are TGTGCCACCAGTGAAGAGGACACCTATGGCTACACCTTC. It codes for CATSEEDTYGYTF.